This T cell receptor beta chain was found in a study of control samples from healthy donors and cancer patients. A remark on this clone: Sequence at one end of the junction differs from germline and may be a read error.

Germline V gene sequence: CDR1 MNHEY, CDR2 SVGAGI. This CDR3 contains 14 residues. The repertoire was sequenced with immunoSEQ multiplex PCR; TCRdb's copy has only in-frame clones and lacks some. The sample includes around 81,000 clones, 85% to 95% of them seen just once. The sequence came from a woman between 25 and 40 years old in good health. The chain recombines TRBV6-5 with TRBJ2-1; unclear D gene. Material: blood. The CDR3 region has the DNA TGTGCCAGCAGTACCCGGGTCTCCCACAATGAGCAGTTCTTC. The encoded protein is CASSTRVSHNEQFF.